These T cell receptor beta chains were read from a single sample in a study of OX40 agonist ivuxolimab in advanced cancers. Sequencing was performed with immunoSEQ multiplex PCR; in TCRdb, only in-frame clones are kept and a portion is missing. Here the sample spans about 26,000 clones, more than 75% being singletons. The sample was CD4+ or CD8+ T cells sorted from blood, taken in a trial of the OX40 agonist ivuxolimab. The receptor source for this set is an adult with an advanced solid tumor such as melanoma, head and neck, liver or kidney cancer. CDR3s include the opening cysteine and the closing phenylalanine or tryptophan. Fields, in order: clone size, V gene, D gene, J gene, CDR3 DNA, CDR3 protein. A D gene is named only where the DNA matches it firmly. Clone size, where shown, is once, few, many, or a class for clones that have expanded.

>.|TRBV30|.|TRBJ2-1
TGTGCCTCCACCGGGGGCCTTGAGCAGTTCTTC
CASTGGLEQFF
>.|TRBV7-9|.|TRBJ2-6
TGTGCCAGCAGCTCCCTAGCTTTCTCTGGGGCCAACGTCCTGACTTTC
CASSSLAFSGANVLTF
>medium-sized|TRBV6-5|TRBD1|TRBJ1-1
TGTGCCAGCAGTTCCTGGACAGGAGAGAACACTGAAGCTTTCTTT
CASSSWTGENTEAFF
>.|TRBV7-3|.|TRBJ1-4
TGTGCCAGCAGCTTAACAGCAGGGGTGGGCGAAAAACTGTTTTTT
CASSLTAGVGEKLFF
>.|TRBV5-4|TRBD2|TRBJ2-5
TGCGCCAGCAGCCAGTCCCGCGGCCCGCGGGAGACCCGGTACTTC
CASSQSRGPRETRYF
>once|TRBV5-6|TRBD1|TRBJ2-7
TGTGCCAGCAGCTTGGCCCAAGGGGGCGACGTCTACGAGCAGTACTTC
CASSLAQGGDVYEQYF
>few|TRBV2|.|TRBJ1-6
TGTGCCATCTTCGGGGCGGATAATAATTCACCCCTCCACTTT
CAIFGADNNSPLHF
>.|TRBV2|.|TRBJ2-1
TGTGCCAGCAGGGAAAGAGATATGTGGGATGAGCAGTTCTTC
CASRERDMWDEQFF
>once|TRBV27|.|TRBJ1-4
TGTGCCAGCAGTCCCACACCTTTTAGAGCTAATGAAAAACTGTTTTTT
CASSPTPFRANEKLFF
>.|TRBV7-3|.|TRBJ1-2
TGTGCCAGCAGCTCCGACGGCGGTTATGGCTACACCTTC
CASSSDGGYGYTF
>.|TRBV7-9|TRBD1|TRBJ2-7
TGTGCCAGCAGCATCCCTGCCGGGACAGGGGAGTCCTACGAGCAGTACTTC
CASSIPAGTGESYEQYF
>once|TRBV4-3|.|TRBJ2-1
TGCGCCAGCAGCCAATTTAACCCGGGATTTTACAATGAGCAGTTCTTC
CASSQFNPGFYNEQFF
>.|TRBV9|TRBD2|TRBJ2-1
TGTGCCAGCAGCACGCGACTAGCGGGGGGTTACAATGAGCAGTTCTTC
CASSTRLAGGYNEQFF
>medium-sized|TRBV6-5|.|TRBJ1-1
TGTGCCAGCAGTCGACCGAACACTGAAGCTTTCTTT
CASSRPNTEAFF
>.|TRBV28|TRBD1|TRBJ2-7
TGTGCCAGCAGTTTAGCGACAGGGGGGTATACCTACGAGCAGTACTTC
CASSLATGGYTYEQYF
>few|TRBV27|.|TRBJ2-5
TGTGCCAGCAGTTTCTGGAGGGGGGAGACCCAGTACTTC
CASSFWRGETQYF
>.|TRBV4-2|.|TRBJ1-5
TGTGCCAGCAGCCAAGTTGGCGTCAATAGCAATCAGCCCCAGCATTTT
CASSQVGVNSNQPQHF
>.|TRBV19|.|TRBJ1-1
TGTGCCAGTGAAACAGGTCTTCGCACTGAAGCTTTCTTT
CASETGLRTEAFF
>.|TRBV7-6|.|TRBJ1-1
TGTGCCAGCAGCTTAGTGGAGGGATGGGACACTGAAGCTTTCTTT
CASSLVEGWDTEAFF
>once|TRBV7-9|.|TRBJ1-2
TGTGCCAGCAGCTTACGGGGGGCTGTGGATGGCTACACCTTC
CASSLRGAVDGYTF
>.|TRBV29-1|TRBD1|TRBJ1-5
TGCAGCGTTTTACAGGGGGATGGCAATCAGCCCCAGCATTTT
CSVLQGDGNQPQHF
>.|TRBV6-4|.|TRBJ1-2
TGTGCCAGCAGGGACGAAGAGACAGGTGGAGGGGGCTACACCTTC
CASRDEETGGGGYTF
>.|TRBV11-1|.|TRBJ2-6
TGTGCCAGCAGCTTAGGTTCGGGGGCAGGTGGGGCCAACGTCCTGACTTTC
CASSLGSGAGGANVLTF
>.|TRBV7-3|.|TRBJ2-2
TGTGCCAGCAGCTTAACCGGGAGCGGGGAGCTGTTTTTT
CASSLTGSGELFF
>few|TRBV10-3|TRBD2|TRBJ2-2
TGTGCCACGACTGCGGGGGGAACGAACACCGGGGAGCTGTTTTTT
CATTAGGTNTGELFF
>.|TRBV4-3|.|TRBJ2-3
TGCGCCAGCAGCCAAGAGGCGGCAGCCTCTGGGGATACGCAGTATTTT
CASSQEAAASGDTQYF
>.|TRBV4-2|.|TRBJ1-1
TGTGCCAGCAGCAACCCGGGGACTGAAGCTTTCTTT
CASSNPGTEAFF
>.|TRBV7-7|.|TRBJ1-4
TGTGCCAGCAACCCTCGCGCAGGGCGTCCGACTGAAAAACTGTTTTTT
CASNPRAGRPTEKLFF
>.|TRBV30|.|TRBJ2-7
TGTGCCTGGGGGGGCCGCTACGAGCAGTACTTC
CAWGGRYEQYF
>.|TRBV7-8|.|TRBJ2-7
TGTGCCAGCAGCTTAGAGTCGGGGCCCTACGAGCAGTACTTC
CASSLESGPYEQYF
>few|TRBV5-4|TRBD1|TRBJ1-2
TGTGCCAGCAGGGAGGGACAGGGAGCATTCTATGGCTACACCTTC
CASREGQGAFYGYTF
>.|TRBV7-6|.|TRBJ2-7
TGTGCCAGCAGCTTAAGGGCGCAGGGTAGGGACGAGCAGTACTTC
CASSLRAQGRDEQYF
>.|TRBV2|.|TRBJ1-4
TGTGCCAGCAGTGAAAGGATGAATGAAAAACTGTTTTTT
CASSERMNEKLFF
>.|TRBV18|TRBD1|TRBJ2-7
TGTGCCAGCTCACTTCCGGGACAGAGATACGAGCAGTACTTC
CASSLPGQRYEQYF
>once|TRBV6-1|.|TRBJ1-3
TGTGCCAGCAGTACCAGGGGAGCTGGAAACACCATATATTTT
CASSTRGAGNTIYF
>.|TRBV13|TRBD2|TRBJ2-3
TGTGCCAGCAGCCACGGGACTAGCGGGTCCCCCCAGTATTTT
CASSHGTSGSPQYF
>.|TRBV5-4|TRBD1|TRBJ2-7
TGTGCCAGCAGCCAGGGACAGGGGAGCTCCTACGAGCAGTACTTC
CASSQGQGSSYEQYF
>.|TRBV25-1|.|TRBJ2-5
TGTGCCAGCAGTGAATGGGAAGGCCGCCCGAGTATGGGGGAGACCCAGTACTTC
CASSEWEGRPSMGETQYF
>.|TRBV2|TRBD1|TRBJ2-3
TGTGCCAGCAGTGAAGGACAGGGGGCAGATACGCAGTATTTT
CASSEGQGADTQYF
>few|TRBV25-1|.|TRBJ1-5
TGTGCCAGCAGTGAAGCAGGGGTTGAAGGTCAGCCCCAGCATTTT
CASSEAGVEGQPQHF
>.|TRBV18|TRBD1|TRBJ2-7
TGTGCCAGCTCATCCCGGGGACAGGGGTACGAGCAGTACTTC
CASSSRGQGYEQYF
>.|TRBV18|TRBD2|TRBJ2-7
TGTGCCAGCTCCTTTGCGGCTAGCGGGGGGGGCCACGAGCAGTACTTC
CASSFAASGGGHEQYF
>once|TRBV6-6|.|TRBJ2-3
TGTGCCAGCAGTTACTCAGGGAGTAGCACAGATACGCAGTATTTT
CASSYSGSSTDTQYF
>.|TRBV7-9|.|TRBJ2-2
TGTGCCAGCAGACCGGAGGCTACCAACACCGGGGAGCTGTTTTTT
CASRPEATNTGELFF
>.|TRBV7-7|.|TRBJ2-7
TGTGCTATCCCTCAGAGTCGGGGGCGGGGAGAGCAGTACTTC
CAIPQSRGRGEQYF
>.|TRBV7-2|.|TRBJ1-4
TGTGCCAGCAGCTTACGCCCTCTAAGACTCCCAACTAATGAAAAACTGTTTTTT
CASSLRPLRLPTNEKLFF
>.|TRBV19|.|TRBJ2-5
TGTGCCAGTAGTATGTATCCTGCCAGCTACCAAGAGACCCAGTACTTC
CASSMYPASYQETQYF
>.|TRBV7-8|TRBD2|TRBJ2-3
TGTGCCAGCAGCTCACTAGCGGGGGGCACAGATACGCAGTATTTT
CASSSLAGGTDTQYF
>.|TRBV11-2|.|TRBJ2-2
TGTGCCAGCAGCTTCGTCTTGGGGTCCGGGGAGCTGTTTTTT
CASSFVLGSGELFF
>.|TRBV5-4|.|TRBJ1-1
TGTGCCAGCAGCAACTTGGTAGGGGGCACTGAAGCTTTCTTT
CASSNLVGGTEAFF
>.|TRBV6-5|.|TRBJ2-7
TGTGCCAGCAGTTACTATGAACCAGGACGGAACGAGCAGTACTTC
CASSYYEPGRNEQYF
>.|TRBV11-2|TRBD1|TRBJ2-7
TGTGCCAGCAGCTCTCCGGGACAGGGTATCCACGAGCAGTACTTC
CASSSPGQGIHEQYF
>.|TRBV4-3|.|TRBJ2-4
TGCGCCAGCAGCCAAGATCTGGGGGCTCTGGCCAAAAACATTCAGTACTTC
CASSQDLGALAKNIQYF
>.|TRBV13|.|TRBJ1-1
TGTGCCAGCAGCTTAGTGAGGAGCACTGAAGCTTTCTTT
CASSLVRSTEAFF
>.|TRBV4-1|.|TRBJ1-2
TGCGCCAGCAGCCCGGTTGGAACGGGGGGCTACACCTTC
CASSPVGTGGYTF
>few|TRBV19|.|TRBJ1-5
TGTGCCAGTAGTATAGTCTATGGCAATCAGCCCCAGCATTTT
CASSIVYGNQPQHF
>once|TRBV4-1|TRBD2|TRBJ2-1
TGCGCCAGCAGCCAAAGGACTAGCGGTGGCCCCAATGAGCAGTTCTTC
CASSQRTSGGPNEQFF
>.|TRBV9|.|TRBJ2-3
TGTGCCAGCAGCGTAGAGGGATACTACACAGATACGCAGTATTTT
CASSVEGYYTDTQYF